This T cell receptor beta chain was profiled in a study of control samples from healthy donors and cancer patients. TCRdb keeps only in-frame clones here, not all; method: immunoSEQ multiplex PCR. The sample lists a few hundred thousand clones; over 75% were seen once. This receptor was identified in a man aged 35 to 55 with head and neck cancer. Sequencing used PBMCs.

The CDR3 loop is CATSSSGNTIYF. CDR3 DNA sequence: TGTGCCACCAGTTCCTCTGGAAACACCATATATTTT. The chain recombines TRBV24-1 with TRBJ1-3; D not resolved. The V end lost 6 bases, the J end lost 0 bases, and 2 bases lay between the germline ends. Germline V CDR1 and CDR2: KGHDR, SFDVKD. The CDR3 covers 12 residues.